Below, one T cell receptor beta chain is given with its context. The CDR3 loop spans 13 amino acids. Germline CDR1 and CDR2: GTSNPN and SVGIG (reference sequence). The trim removed 3 bases at V and 6 bases at J, leaving 8 bases unmatched. This specimen comes from a study of blood T cell repertoires in COVID-19. TCRdb keeps only in-frame clones here, not all; method: immunoSEQ multiplex PCR. Among roughly 180,000 clones listed, around 76% were seen once. The chain couples TRBV30 to TRBJ2-7, with 7 bases matching TRBD1. The source of this sequence is a woman aged 50 to 65 with active or convalescent COVID-19. The sample comprised peripheral blood. The CDR3 spells CAWSFGDRGEQYF. CDR3 bases: TGTGCCTGGAGCTTCGGGGACAGAGGCGAGCAGTACTTC.